The clone carrying this T cell receptor beta chain has a handful of counts. V lost 4 bases and J lost 6; bases outside the gene matches: 8. CDR1 and CDR2 (germline): SGDLS, YYNGEE. This CDR3 is 15 amino acids long. This sample is part of a study of blood T cell repertoires in COVID-19. Study as a whole: COVID-19 samples, acute and convalescent, were from the United States, Italy and Spain. T cells, B-cell-depleted T cells, or PBMCs provided the cDNA or gDNA that served as material.

Original methodology: Reference gene primer amplification gave estimated nucleated cell counts. TCRdb keeps only in-frame clones here, not all; method: immunoSEQ multiplex PCR. The V and J calls and the clone size are those of that table, but D and trimming were determined from the DNA. The sample carries more than 9,000 clones, around four fifths recorded once. The V gene is TRBV9, the J gene TRBJ2-2; TRBD1 agrees at 8 bases. The source is a human donor in a cohort sampled during active COVID-19. The specimen was peripheral blood. CDR3 coding DNA: TGTGCCAGCAGCACCCGACAGGGGAGTCCCGGGGAGCTGTTTTTT. Amino acids: CASSTRQGSPGELFF.